This entry lists 27 T cell receptor beta chains sequenced from one sample in a study of molecular identifiers for immune sequencing clone quantification. TCRdb redid the calling of the PCR reads with MiXCR, one entry per CDR3 protein. The data hold around 100,000 distinct CDR3 sequences, with under 40% observed a single time. The sequenced sample consisted of naive CD8+ T cells from blood, with Jurkat cell RNA spiked in. Subset described: FACS-sorted CD8+CD4-CCR7+CD45RA+ naive T cells. The receptors derive from a human donor in good health. Some libraries in this study had Jurkat cell RNA spiked in.

Of note for this clonotype: One end of the junction is discordant with germline, which a read error may explain. The DNA for the CDR3 is TGTGCCGGCAGCCCCCTAGCAGGGTCAGAGACCCAGTACTTC. Encoded protein: CAGSPLAGSETQYF. The J gene is TRBJ2-5, the V gene TRBV6-6; either TRBD1 or TRBD2 may supply D (5 bases each). The germline CDR1 and CDR2 sequences are MNHNY and SVGAGI (reference sequence). The CDR3 contains 14 residues.

This clonotype came up many times. The chain is built from TRBV9 and TRBJ2-7; a weak D match, TRBD1 (6 bases). The CDR3 is 14 amino acids. Trimming cost V 4 bases and J 9 bases, with 20 bases left between them. Germline V gives CDR1 SGDLS, CDR2 YYNGEE. CDR3 sequence reads: CASSPGTPPFPQYF. CDR3 sequence (DNA): TGTGCCAGCAGCCCCGGGACACCGCCCTTTCCGCAGTACTTC.

This clonotype has only a few counts. The rearrangement links TRBV4-3 to TRBJ2-3; 10 bases align to TRBD1. CDR1 is LGHNA and CDR2 is YSLEER in the germline V gene. The CDR3 totals 17 residues. Trimming removed 0 bases from V and 4 bases from J; junction bases left unmatched: 7. The CDR3 protein is CASSQDWTGGWSDTQYF. The CDR3 DNA follows: TGCGCCAGCAGCCAAGATTGGACAGGGGGTTGGTCAGATACGCAGTATTTT.

A few counts support this clonotype. The genes are TRBV7-3 and TRBJ2-7; TRBD2 aligns across 10 bases. The V segment lost 4 bases and the J segment 7 bases; nucleotides outside the gene matches: 10. Germline lookup yields CDR1 SGHTA and CDR2 FQGTGA. CDR3 length: 15 residues. DNA for the CDR3: TGTGCCAGCAGCTCAACTAGCGGGGATTCGGAAGAGCAGTACTTC. This translates into CASSSTSGDSEEQYF.

As for this clonotype: Compared with germline, one end of the junction differs, possibly owing to a read error. The V gene is TRBV5-1, the J gene TRBJ2-7; D gene uncertain. The CDR3 loop spans 11 amino acids. CDR1 is SGHRS, CDR2 YFSETQ, per germline. CDR3 amino acids: CANSYSYEQYF. The CDR3 nucleotides read TGCGCCAACAGCTACTCCTACGAGCAGTACTTC.

This clonotype counts as medium-sized (0.01 to 0.1%). V usage is TRBV6-5 and J usage is TRBJ2-3, with a weak D call TRBD2 (6 bases). V was clipped by 5 bases and J by 5 bases, with 8 bases between them. The CDR3 is 12 amino acids. Looked up from germline, CDR1 is MNHEY and CDR2 is SVGAGI. CDR3 protein: CASSTGVDTQYF. The DNA for the CDR3 is TGTGCCAGCAGTACGGGAGTAGATACGCAGTATTTT.

In the case of this clonotype: A junction boundary mismatches the germline segment, possibly from a read error. This chain connects TRBV15 to TRBJ2-1; D not certain. In germline, CDR1 is LNHNV, CDR2 YYDKDF (reference sequence). The CDR3 runs to 13 residues. DNA for the CDR3: TGTGCCACCAGGAGCTCTGGGTCCACTGAGCAGGTCTTC. It is translated as CATRSSGSTEQVF.

V and J are TRBV12-3 or TRBV12-4 and TRBJ2-3; TRBD2 matches at 10 bases. The CDR3 consists of 15 residues. The J segment lost 2 bases and the V segment lost 6 bases, leaving 5 bases of the junction unmatched. The CDR3 protein is CASRRLAGATDTQYF. The CDR3 DNA follows: TGTGCCAGCAGACGTCTAGCGGGAGCCACAGATACGCAGTATTTT.

In this sample, this clonotype turned up a few times. The V gene is TRBV12-3 or TRBV12-4, the J gene TRBJ1-4; D is perhaps TRBD1 (6 bases). This CDR3 region has 13 residues. The V end was cut by 3 bases, the J end by 7 bases, with 9 bases between. CDR3 nucleotide sequence: TGTGCCAGCAGTTTGGGGGCAGGTGAAAAACTGTTTTTT. This codes for CASSLGAGEKLFF.

This clonotype was counted a few times. This chain joins TRBV4-1 and TRBJ2-7, with TRBD2 identical over 8 bases. The germline CDR1 and CDR2 sequences are MGHRA and YSYEKL. The J segment lost 2 bases and the V segment lost 2 bases, leaving 5 bases of the junction unmatched. The CDR3 is made up of 15 amino acids. Written as DNA, the CDR3 is TGCGCCAGCAGCCAAAGCAGCGGGGGCCCCTACGAGCAGTACTTC. It yields the protein CASSQSSGGPYEQYF.

This clonotype was detected many times. The V call is TRBV2, the J call TRBJ2-2, with 7 positions matching TRBD1. The CDR3 runs to 16 residues. Germline V gene lookup returns CDR1 SNHLY and CDR2 FYNNEI. V lost 6 bases and J lost 2; bases outside the gene matches: 9. The CDR3 sequence: CASSTPGTANTGELFF. CDR3 DNA sequence: TGTGCCAGCAGCACCCCCGGGACAGCCAACACCGGGGAGCTGTTTTTT.

In the case of this clonotype: A clone one base away is much larger, so this may be a read error. This chain connects TRBV7-2 to TRBJ2-1, with D uncertain. There are 14 residues in the CDR3. Germline loops: CDR1 SGHTA, CDR2 FQGNSA. The CDR3 is CASSLPGSYYEQFF. The CDR3 DNA sequence: TGTGCCAGCAGTTTACCAGGATCCTACTATGAGCAGTTCTTC.

The table lists this clonotype with a count of one. V and J are TRBV13 and TRBJ1-5, with 7 bases fitting TRBD1. The germline CDR1 and CDR2 sequences are PRHDT and FYEKMQ (reference sequence). The CDR3 is made up of 15 amino acids. The V gene end was trimmed by 3 bases and the J gene end by 10 bases; junction bases not matched to a gene: 12. CDR3 region: CASSFGGQRTGPQHF. CDR3 bases: TGTGCCAGCAGCTTTGGGGGACAGAGGACGGGACCCCAGCATTTT.

Worth noting for this clonotype: A clone one base away is much larger, so this may be a read error. The rearrangement uses TRBV5-1 and TRBJ2-7; 7 bases are a match to TRBD2. CDR1 and CDR2 (germline): SGHRS, YFSETQ. The V segment lost 1 base and the J segment 2 bases; nucleotides outside the gene matches: 9. The CDR3 runs 16 residues. The CDR3 sequence is CASSLSGRGKTYEQYF. In DNA, the CDR3 is TGCGCCAGCAGCTTGTCCGGGCGGGGGAAGACCTACGAGCAGTACTTC.

This clonotype occurred a few times. The chain recombines TRBV7-6 with TRBJ1-1; D is uncertain. The germline V and J ends were trimmed by 3 bases and 4 bases, with 12 bases remaining between them. This CDR3 has 14 amino acids. CDR1 SGHVS and CDR2 FNYEAQ come from the germline V gene. The CDR3 loop reads CASSLGDGGTEAFF. CDR3 in DNA: TGTGCCAGCAGCTTGGGAGATGGAGGCACTGAAGCTTTCTTT.

As concerns this clonotype: Given the absence of the conserved phenylalanine or tryptophan at the CDR3 end, a read error is likely. The genes are TRBV12-3 or TRBV12-4 and TRBJ2-4; D remains ambiguous. The length of the CDR3 is 14 residues. V was cut by 3 bases and J by 0 bases, with 6 bases left in between. CDR3 region: CASSFAVAKNIQYL. DNA for the CDR3: TGTGCCAGCAGTTTCGCGGTAGCCAAAAACATTCAGTACCTC.

This clonotype occurred a few times. This sequence joins TRBV29-1 and TRBJ2-3; 14 bases line up with TRBD2. The junction had 9 bases not matched to a gene; V was cut back by 4 bases and J by 0 bases. The CDR3 spans 18 residues. Germline V lookup: CDR1 SQVTM, CDR2 ANQGSEA. Here the CDR3 reads CSVVGRGLAGVSTDTQYF. CDR3 nucleotide sequence: TGCAGCGTTGTGGGGAGGGGACTAGCGGGAGTAAGCACAGATACGCAGTATTTT.

This clonotype was seen repeatedly, ten times or more. The J gene is TRBJ2-7, the V gene TRBV20-1; TRBD2 agrees at 7 bases. The V gene end was trimmed by 3 bases and the J gene end by 5 bases; junction bases not matched to a gene: 10. This CDR3 region has 14 residues. Germline values: CDR1 DFQATT, CDR2 SNEGSKA (reference sequence). This CDR3 is CSARASSGIDEQYF. The CDR3 nucleotides are TGCAGTGCTAGGGCGTCCAGCGGGATCGACGAGCAGTACTTC.

Worth noting for this clonotype: A much larger clone differs by one base, so this may be a read error. The CDR3 loop is CASSITSLAAKGYEQYF. CDR3 coding DNA: TGTGCCAGCAGTATAACATCGCTAGCGGCGAAAGGCTACGAGCAGTACTTC. The chain combines TRBV28 with TRBJ2-7, with 7 bases lining up with TRBD2. This CDR3 contains 17 residues. Germline V CDR1 and CDR2: MDHEN, SYDVKM. V dropped 5 bases and J dropped 3; count of bases not matched to a gene: 16. The variable domain in full, completed from reference TRBV28 and TRBJ2-7, reads DVKVTQSSRYLVKRTGEKVFLECVQDMDHENMFWYRQDPGLGLRLIYFSYDVKMKEKGDIPEGYSVSREKKERFSLILESASTNQTSMYLCASSITSLAAKGYEQYFGPGTRLTVT.

With regard to this clonotype: The junction does not match germline at one end; this may be a read error. This chain links TRBV12-3 or TRBV12-4 with TRBJ1-5; D remains unclear. The CDR3 length is 14 residues. The CDR3 coding sequence is TGTGCCAGCATCTTCGGTGGTAGCAATCAGCCCCAGCAATTT. Translating gives CASIFGGSNQPQQF.

This clonotype was picked up a small number of times. The V call is TRBV29-1, the J call TRBJ2-1; TRBD1 aligns across 12 bases. CDR1 is SQVTM, CDR2 ANQGSEA, per germline. This CDR3 is 13 amino acids long. With 5 bases clipped from V and 8 bases from J, the junction kept 4 bases outside the gene matches. The CDR3 protein is CSVPGQGAYEQFF. DNA of the CDR3: TGCAGCGTTCCGGGACAGGGGGCATATGAGCAGTTCTTC.

The chain is built from TRBV6-2 or TRBV6-3 and TRBJ2-7; tentative D call: TRBD1 (5 bases). In germline, CDR1 is MNHEY, CDR2 SVGEGT. CDR3 size: 15 residues. Trimming stripped 7 bases from V and 0 bases from J, with 16 bases between. The CDR3 spells CASTPFRDFSYEQYF. CDR3 DNA: TGTGCCAGCACCCCCTTCAGGGATTTCTCCTACGAGCAGTACTTC.

The rearrangement links TRBV11-2 to TRBJ2-7; tentative D call: TRBD2 (5 bases). Germline-derived CDR1 and CDR2 are SGHAT and FQNNGV. This CDR3 comprises 19 residues. V lost 1 base, J lost 2 bases, and 24 bases lay in between. CDR3 coding DNA: TGTGCCAGCAGCTTAGCCACCCGGAGGAGAGGGCCCCTCACCTACGAGCAGTACTTC. The encoded protein is CASSLATRRRGPLTYEQYF.

CDR3 DNA: TGTGCCAGCAAGCGGGAGGGCCCAGCCAAAAACATTCAGTACTTC. This sequence encodes CASKREGPAKNIQYF. V is TRBV28 and J is TRBJ2-4, with TRBD2 identical over 10 bases. V lost 7 bases to trimming and J lost 0 bases; unmatched junction nucleotides: 3. Germline values: CDR1 MDHEN, CDR2 SYDVKM. The length of the CDR3 is 15 residues.

The chain carries TRBV6-5 and TRBJ1-1; 7 nucleotides align to TRBD1. The length of the CDR3 is 15 residues. V trimming: 5 bases; J trimming: 0 bases; junction bases outside the gene matches: 6. Germline loops: CDR1 MNHEY, CDR2 SVGAGI. The CDR3 DNA follows: TGTGCCAGCAGTGCTTCAGGGGGGGTGAACACTGAAGCTTTCTTT. This encodes CASSASGGVNTEAFF.

Many counts were recorded for this clonotype. V usage is TRBV5-4 and J usage is TRBJ2-7, with D perhaps matching TRBD1 or TRBD2 (5 bases each). V lost 7 bases and J lost 0, with 14 bases in between. The CDR3 covers 14 residues. Per the germline V gene, CDR1 is SGHNT and CDR2 is YYREEE (reference sequence). CDR3 nucleotide sequence: TGTGCCAGCGGCCGGGACGGGCTCTCCTACGAGCAGTACTTC. Encoded protein: CASGRDGLSYEQYF.

This clonotype was seen repeatedly, ten times or more. CDR3 coding DNA: TGTGCCAGCAGCTTTGTAGCGGGAGCCTCGGCAGATACGCAGTATTTT. Translated, it gives CASSFVAGASADTQYF. The chain is built from TRBV7-3 and TRBJ2-3; 9 nucleotides align to TRBD2. The ends lost 3 bases at V and 4 bases at J; junction bases unmatched: 8. Germline V gene sequence: CDR1 SGHTA, CDR2 FQGTGA. The length of the CDR3 is 16 residues.